This T cell receptor beta chain emerged from a study of blood T cell repertoires in COVID-19. The CDR3 is 16 residues long. V gave up 0 bases and J gave up 4 bases, with 15 bases separating them. CDR1 LGHNA and CDR2 YSLEER come from the germline V gene. Symptom resolution, clearance, or two negative PCRs marked the recovered donors of Cohort 3. Authors' methods: Estimation of nucleated cell counts relied on the amplification of reference gene primers. TCRdb's copy holds only in-frame clones and misses some; the assay was immunoSEQ multiplex PCR. The DNA gave D and trimming, while V, J and clone size come from that table. The sample records 200,000 to 250,000 clones, 86% being singletons.

J is TRBJ1-2 and V is TRBV4-3, with D unclear. The origin of this receptor is a man aged 40-49 years who had recovered from COVID-19. Sequences were obtained from PBMCs or T cells enriched from blood (not recorded which). CDR3 DNA sequence: TGCGCCAGCAGCCAAGATTCGCGGGTCTCAAGCTATGGCTACACCTTC. Translating it yields CASSQDSRVSSYGYTF.